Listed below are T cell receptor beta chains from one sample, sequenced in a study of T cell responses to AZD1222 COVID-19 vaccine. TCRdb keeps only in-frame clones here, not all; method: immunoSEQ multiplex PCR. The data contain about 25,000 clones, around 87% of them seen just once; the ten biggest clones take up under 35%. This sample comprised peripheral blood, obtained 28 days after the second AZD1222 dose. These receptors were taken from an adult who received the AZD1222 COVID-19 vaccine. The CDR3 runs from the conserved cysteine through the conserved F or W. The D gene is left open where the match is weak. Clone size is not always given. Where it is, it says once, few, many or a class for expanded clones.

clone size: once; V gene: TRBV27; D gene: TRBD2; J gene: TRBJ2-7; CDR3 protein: CASSQGGTNYEQYF; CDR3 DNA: TGTGCCAGCAGTCAGGGAGGGACTAACTACGAGCAGTACTTC
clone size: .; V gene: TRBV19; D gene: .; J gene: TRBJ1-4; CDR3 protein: CASSIYGEKLFF; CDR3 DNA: TGTGCCAGTAGTATTTACGGTGAAAAACTGTTTTTT
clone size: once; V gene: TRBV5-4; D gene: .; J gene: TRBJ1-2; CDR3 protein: CASSLGIPINYGYTF; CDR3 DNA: TGTGCCAGCAGCTTGGGGATTCCAATAAACTATGGCTACACCTTC
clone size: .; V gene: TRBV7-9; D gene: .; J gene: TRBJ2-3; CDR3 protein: CASSGGPGRPDTQYF; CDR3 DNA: TGTGCCAGCAGCGGCGGCCCCGGACGACCAGATACGCAGTATTTT
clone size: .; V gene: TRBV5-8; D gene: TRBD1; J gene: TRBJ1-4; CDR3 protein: CASSLESGQDYEKLFF; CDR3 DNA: TGTGCCAGCAGCTTGGAATCGGGACAGGACTATGAAAAACTGTTTTTT
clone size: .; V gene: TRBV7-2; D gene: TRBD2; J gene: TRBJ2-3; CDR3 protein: CASSRTGLSSGISTDTQYF; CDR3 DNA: TGTGCCAGCAGCCGTACAGGGCTATCTAGCGGGATTAGCACAGATACGCAGTATTTT
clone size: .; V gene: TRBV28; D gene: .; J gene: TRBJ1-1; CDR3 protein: CASKGLLSPAFF; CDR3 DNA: TGTGCCAGCAAGGGATTGTTGTCCCCAGCTTTCTTT
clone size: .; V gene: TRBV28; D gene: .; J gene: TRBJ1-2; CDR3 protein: CASSFGEGWRYGYTF; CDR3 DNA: TGTGCCAGCAGTTTTGGGGAGGGTTGGCGGTATGGCTACACCTTC
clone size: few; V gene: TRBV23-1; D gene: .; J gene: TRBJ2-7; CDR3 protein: CASSQDPYEQYF; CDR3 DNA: TGCGCCAGCAGTCAAGATCCCTACGAGCAGTACTTC
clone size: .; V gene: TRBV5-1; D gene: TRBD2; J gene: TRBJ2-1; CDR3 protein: CASSLGEGIYNEQFF; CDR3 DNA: TGCGCCAGCAGCTTGGGGGAGGGTATATATAATGAGCAGTTCTTC
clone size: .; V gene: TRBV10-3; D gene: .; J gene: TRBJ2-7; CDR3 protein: CAISGDETAPYEQYF; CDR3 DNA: TGTGCCATCAGTGGGGACGAGACAGCACCCTACGAGCAGTACTTC
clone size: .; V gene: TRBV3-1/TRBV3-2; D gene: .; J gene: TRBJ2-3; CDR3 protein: CASSQGGGTDTQYF; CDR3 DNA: TGTGCCAGCAGCCAAGGCGGGGGCACAGATACGCAGTATTTT
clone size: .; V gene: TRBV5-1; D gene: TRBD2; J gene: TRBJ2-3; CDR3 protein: CASDPGTSGRGGDTQYF; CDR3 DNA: TGCGCCAGCGACCCCGGGACTAGCGGGAGAGGGGGAGATACGCAGTATTTT
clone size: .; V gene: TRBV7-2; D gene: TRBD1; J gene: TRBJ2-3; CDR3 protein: CASSPGTATDTQYF; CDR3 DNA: TGTGCCAGCAGCCCGGGGACAGCTACAGATACGCAGTATTTT
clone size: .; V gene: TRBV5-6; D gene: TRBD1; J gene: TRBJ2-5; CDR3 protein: CASRQRTGGETQYF; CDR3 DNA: TGTGCCAGCAGACAGAGGACAGGCGGGGAGACCCAGTACTTC